Here is one TCR beta chain with its context. Healthy and HIV-negative, the adult donors had no recent acute infections or vaccinations. Subsets obtained from CD4+ cells comprised CD45RA+ naive and CD45RA-negative memory cells. The CDR3 is made up of 14 amino acids. Germline CDR1 is SGHNT and CDR2 is YYREEE (reference sequence). Trimming took 0 bases from V and 5 from J, leaving 8 bases between them. In the authors' workflow: Sequence data from immunoSEQ were junction-only and lacked quality scores; consequently, filtering differed. The data were produced by immunoSEQ multiplex PCR, yet TCRdb's version contains in-frame clones alone and is incomplete. V and J calls and clone size are those listed in that table; D and trimming were worked out from the DNA. The profile covers some 2,400,000 clones, with approximately 96% appearing a single time and roughly 0.13% taken by the ten largest. The entry originates in a study of shared clonotypes between healthy human individuals.

The V and J genes are TRBV5-4 and TRBJ2-2, with D uncertain. The sequenced material came from naive CD4+ T cells sorted from blood. Subset denoted: CD45RA+ positively selected. The sequence came from a young man in good health. This CDR3 is CASSLGPQTGELFF. CDR3 sequence (DNA): TGTGCCAGCAGCTTGGGTCCCCAGACCGGGGAGCTGTTTTTT.